The present T cell receptor (beta chain) was sequenced within a study of blood T cell repertoires in COVID-19. Study-wide background: COVID-19 samples, acute and convalescent, were from the United States, Italy and Spain. Sample material is recorded as cDNA or gDNA derived from T cells, B-cell-depleted T cells, or PBMCs.

Source study methods: Cell counts per sample came from amplifying reference gene primers. The assay was immunoSEQ multiplex PCR, and TCRdb's table has in-frame clones only and misses some. V, J and clone size are taken as reported in that table, and D and trimming were inferred from the DNA itself. The sample shows 200,000 to 250,000 clones, approximately 91% of them seen only once. V shed 3 bases and J shed 6 bases, with 7 bases lying between them. CDR3 length: 12 amino acids. Turning to this clone: The sample holds other DNA sequences that translate to the same CDR3.

Sequenced sample: peripheral blood. The rearrangement uses TRBV12-3 or TRBV12-4 and TRBJ2-3, with a possible D match to TRBD2 (5 bases). The sequence came from an older woman with acute or convalescent COVID-19. CDR3 amino acids: CASSFGGDTQYF. CDR3 bases: TGTGCCAGCAGTTTTGGCGGGGATACGCAGTATTTT.